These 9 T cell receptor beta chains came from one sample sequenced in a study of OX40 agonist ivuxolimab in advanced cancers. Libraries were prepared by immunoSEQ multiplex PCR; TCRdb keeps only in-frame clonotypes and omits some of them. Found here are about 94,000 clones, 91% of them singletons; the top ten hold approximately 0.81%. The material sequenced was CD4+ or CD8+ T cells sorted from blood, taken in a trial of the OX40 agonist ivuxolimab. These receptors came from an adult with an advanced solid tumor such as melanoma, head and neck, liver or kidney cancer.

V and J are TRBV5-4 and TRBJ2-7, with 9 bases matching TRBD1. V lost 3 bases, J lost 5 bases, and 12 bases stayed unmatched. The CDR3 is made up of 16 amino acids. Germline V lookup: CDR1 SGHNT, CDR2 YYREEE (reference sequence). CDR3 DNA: TGTGCCAGCAGCTCCCCTAATTCCGGGACAGGGAACGAGCAGTACTTC. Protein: CASSSPNSGTGNEQYF.

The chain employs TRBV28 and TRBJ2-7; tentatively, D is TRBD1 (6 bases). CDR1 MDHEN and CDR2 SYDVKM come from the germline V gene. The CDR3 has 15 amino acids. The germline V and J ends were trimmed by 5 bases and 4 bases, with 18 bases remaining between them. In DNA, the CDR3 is TGTGCCAGCAGTCCCTCGGGGACACGGCGGTACGAGCAGTACTTC. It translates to CASSPSGTRRYEQYF.

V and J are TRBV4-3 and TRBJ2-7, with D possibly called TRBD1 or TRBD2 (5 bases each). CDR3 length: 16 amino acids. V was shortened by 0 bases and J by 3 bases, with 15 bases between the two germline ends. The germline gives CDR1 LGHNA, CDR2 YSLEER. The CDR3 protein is CASSQESYRGVYEQYF. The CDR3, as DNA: TGCGCCAGCAGCCAAGAATCGTACAGAGGGGTCTACGAGCAGTACTTC.

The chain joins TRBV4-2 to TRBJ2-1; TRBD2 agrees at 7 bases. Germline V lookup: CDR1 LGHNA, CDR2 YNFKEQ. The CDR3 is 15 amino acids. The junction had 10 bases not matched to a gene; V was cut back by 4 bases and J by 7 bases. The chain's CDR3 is CASSLYQREDNEQFF. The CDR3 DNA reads TGTGCCAGCAGCCTCTATCAGCGGGAAGATAATGAGCAGTTCTTC.

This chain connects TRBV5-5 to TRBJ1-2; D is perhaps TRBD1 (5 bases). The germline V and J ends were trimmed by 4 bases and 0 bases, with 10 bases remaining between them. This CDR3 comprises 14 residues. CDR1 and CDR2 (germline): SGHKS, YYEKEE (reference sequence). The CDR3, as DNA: TGTGCCAGCAGCCCATCGACAGCTAACTATGGCTACACCTTC. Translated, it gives CASSPSTANYGYTF.

The CDR3 DNA sequence: TGTGCCAGCAGTGAGTTGCCAGGGTCCGATACGCAGTATTTT. It translates to CASSELPGSDTQYF. The V and J genes are TRBV6-1 and TRBJ2-3, with a possible D match to TRBD1 (5 bases). The CDR3 is 14 amino acids. CDR1 MNHNS and CDR2 SASEGT come from the germline V gene. Trimming removed 3 bases at V and 6 bases at J, with 13 bases between.

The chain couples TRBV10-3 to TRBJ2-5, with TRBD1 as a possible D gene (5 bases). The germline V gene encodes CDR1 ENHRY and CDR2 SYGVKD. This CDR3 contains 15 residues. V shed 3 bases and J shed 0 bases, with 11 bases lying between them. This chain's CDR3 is CAISDLGRDQETQYF. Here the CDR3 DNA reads TGTGCCATCAGTGATCTGGGCAGGGACCAAGAGACCCAGTACTTC.

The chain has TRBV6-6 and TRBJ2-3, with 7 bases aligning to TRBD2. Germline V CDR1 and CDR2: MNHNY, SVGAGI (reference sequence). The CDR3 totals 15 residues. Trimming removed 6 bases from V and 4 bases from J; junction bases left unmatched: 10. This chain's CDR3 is CASRASGGDPDTQYF. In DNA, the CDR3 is TGTGCCAGCAGGGCTAGCGGAGGTGACCCAGATACGCAGTATTTT.

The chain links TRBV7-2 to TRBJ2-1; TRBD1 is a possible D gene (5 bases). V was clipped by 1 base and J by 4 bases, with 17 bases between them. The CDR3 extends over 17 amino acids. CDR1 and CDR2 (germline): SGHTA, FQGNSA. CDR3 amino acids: CASSLVGHGLLYNEQFF. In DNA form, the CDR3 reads TGTGCCAGCAGCTTAGTCGGACACGGCTTACTATACAATGAGCAGTTCTTC.